Listed below are T cell receptor beta chains from one sample, sequenced in a study of T cell responses to AZD1222 COVID-19 vaccine. Sequencing used immunoSEQ multiplex PCR; TCRdb keeps in-frame clones, though not all of them. This table holds around 250,000 clones, approximately 93% found once. Here the sequenced sample was peripheral blood, taken on day 0 of AZD1222 vaccination. The receptors were gathered from an adult in good health. Both conserved end residues are part of each CDR3. A D gene is named only where the DNA matches it firmly. The size of a clone is reported for some rows only, either as once, few or many, or as a class for expanded clones.

>TRBD1|TRBJ2-7|TRBV28|NA
TGTGCCAGCAGTACGCCTCACAGGGGGTCGGGAGAGCAGTACTTC
CASSTPHRGSGEQYF
>NA|TRBJ1-4|TRBV12-3/TRBV12-4|NA
TGTGCCAGCGCGGAATACAGAAGTGAAAAACTGTTTTTT
CASAEYRSEKLFF
>TRBD1|TRBJ2-1|TRBV4-1|NA
TGCGCCAGCAGCCACGTGGCCGTTGGACAGGGGCCAGGTGAGCAGTTCTTC
CASSHVAVGQGPGEQFF
>NA|TRBJ2-5|TRBV11-1|NA
TGTGCCAGCAGCTTCTTTTATATGAAAGAGACCCAGTACTTC
CASSFFYMKETQYF
>NA|TRBJ1-1|TRBV29-1|once
TGCAGCGTTGAACGGCAGGGAAGGACTGAAGCTTTCTTT
CSVERQGRTEAFF
>NA|TRBJ1-1|TRBV9|NA
TGTGCCAGCAGCGCTTGGGACGCCGGATCTCCTGAAGCTTTCTTT
CASSAWDAGSPEAFF
>NA|TRBJ2-1|TRBV29-1|NA
TGCAGCGTTACCGAAGGGCAGTTCTTC
CSVTEGQFF
>NA|TRBJ2-7|TRBV7-2|NA
TGTGCCAGCAGCCCTAGGGGGTGGGGACCCAGCTCCTACGAGCAGTACTTC
CASSPRGWGPSSYEQYF
>NA|TRBJ1-6|TRBV6-6|NA
TGTGCCAGCAGTCAGGGGAGGAGTTCACCCCTCCACTTT
CASSQGRSSPLHF
>NA|TRBJ1-2|TRBV2|NA
TGTGCCAGCAGTGAGGGCACGTCTTCCTATGGCTACACCTTC
CASSEGTSSYGYTF
>TRBD2|TRBJ2-7|TRBV18|NA
TGTGCCAGCTCACCACCAGGGAGAGCGGGAAAAGGGCAGTACTTC
CASSPPGRAGKGQYF
>NA|TRBJ1-5|TRBV6-2/TRBV6-3|NA
TGTGCCAGCAGTACCGGGACCCGGGATCAGCCCCAGCATTTT
CASSTGTRDQPQHF
>NA|TRBJ1-5|TRBV19|once
TGTGCCAGTCGCCAGAGGGGAACGAAGCAAAAGCAATCAGCCCCAATGCAGCCCCAGCATTTT
CASRQRGTKQKQSAPMQPQHF
>NA|TRBJ2-1|TRBV6-5|NA
TGTGCCAGCAACAGGGGGGGCAATGAGCAGTTCTTC
CASNRGGNEQFF
>TRBD1|TRBJ1-1|TRBV5-1|NA
TGCGCCAGCAGCCTGATCGGGGACAGAAACACTGAAGCTTTCTTT
CASSLIGDRNTEAFF
>NA|TRBJ2-1|TRBV29-1|NA
TGCAGCGTCCACGGGAGTTCCTACAATGAGCAGTTCTTC
CSVHGSSYNEQFF
>TRBD1|TRBJ1-5|TRBV2|NA
TGTGCCAGCACTCCGGGGGCAGGGGGCCGCAATCAGCCCCAGCATTTT
CASTPGAGGRNQPQHF
>NA|TRBJ1-3|TRBV2|NA
TGTGCCAGCAGTGAGGGGGGCCGGGGAAACACCATATATTTT
CASSEGGRGNTIYF
>TRBD2|TRBJ2-1|TRBV5-4|NA
TGTGCCAGCAGTGGGGGGCGGGAGGACGACAATGAGCAGTTCTTC
CASSGGREDDNEQFF
>TRBD2|TRBJ2-7|TRBV3-1/TRBV3-2|NA
TGTGCCAGCAGCCAAGGGACTAGCGAAGTAAAGGAGCAGTACTTC
CASSQGTSEVKEQYF
>TRBD2|TRBJ2-1|TRBV7-2|NA
TGTGCCAGCAGCCTGGGGACTAGCCTATTATTCGGTGAGCAGTTCTTC
CASSLGTSLLFGEQFF
>TRBD1|TRBJ2-1|TRBV7-2|NA
TGTGCCAGCAGCCCGGACAGGGGATTATACAATGAGCAGTTCTTC
CASSPDRGLYNEQFF
>NA|TRBJ1-5|TRBV5-5|NA
TGTGCCAGCAGCCTCGAGGACAGAAATAGCAATCAGCCCCAGCATTTT
CASSLEDRNSNQPQHF
>TRBD2|TRBJ2-3|TRBV9|NA
TGTGCCAGCAGCGCTAGCGGGGGGGGAGAAACAGATACGCAGTATTTT
CASSASGGGETDTQYF
>NA|TRBJ1-2|TRBV10-2|once
TGCGCCAGAGGGCCCCACCTCCTTCTATTCTTC
CARGPHLLLFF
>NA|TRBJ1-2|TRBV3-1/TRBV3-2|NA
TGTGCCAGCAGCCCGGGACATACTAACTATGGCTACACCTTC
CASSPGHTNYGYTF
>TRBD2|TRBJ2-3|TRBV5-1|NA
TGCGCCAGCAACGCCCGCGGGGGAACAGATACGCAGTATTTT
CASNARGGTDTQYF
>TRBD1|TRBJ1-1|TRBV25-1|NA
TGTGCCAGCAGTGTGGGGGGACAGGGAGGCACTGAAGCTTTCTTT
CASSVGGQGGTEAFF
>TRBD1|TRBJ1-1|TRBV12-5|NA
TGTGCTAGTGGTTTTTTCATCAGGGGGGGCTCGAACACTGAAGCTTTCTTT
CASGFFIRGGSNTEAFF
>NA|TRBJ2-3|TRBV2|NA
TGTGCCAGCAGTGAAGTCGAAGATACGCAGTATTTT
CASSEVEDTQYF
>NA|TRBJ1-5|TRBV27|NA
TGTGCCAGCAGTTTAATGGGCAATCAGCCCCAGCATTTT
CASSLMGNQPQHF
>NA|TRBJ1-2|TRBV28|few
TGTGCCAGCAGCAACCCTTATGGCTACACCTTC
CASSNPYGYTF
>NA|TRBJ1-1|TRBV2|NA
TGTGCCAGCAGCTTGGGGGGGAACACTGAAGCTTTCTTT
CASSLGGNTEAFF
>NA|TRBJ2-7|TRBV7-9|NA
TGTGCCAGCAGCCCTGACTCCGGTAGGTCCTACGAGCAGTACTTC
CASSPDSGRSYEQYF
>TRBD1|TRBJ1-6|TRBV20-1|NA
TGCAGTGCCCCGCGTGGGACAGCCCTCCACTTT
CSAPRGTALHF
>TRBD1|TRBJ2-7|TRBV5-8|NA
TGTGCCAGCAGCCTCGGGACAGGGGTGTCCTACGAGCAGTACTTC
CASSLGTGVSYEQYF
>NA|TRBJ1-1|TRBV20-1|NA
TGCAGTGCTAGTGCAGGCGTGAACACTGAAGCTTTCTTT
CSASAGVNTEAFF
>TRBD1|TRBJ1-4|TRBV19|once
TGTGCCAGTCGGCGCGGACAGGGAAGTGAAAAACTGTTTTTT
CASRRGQGSEKLFF
>TRBD1|TRBJ1-2|TRBV28|NA
TGTGCCAGCAGTCGGCAACAGGGGGCGGCTAACTATGGCTACACCTTC
CASSRQQGAANYGYTF
>TRBD2|TRBJ2-3|TRBV5-1|NA
TGCGCCAGCAGCCCGGGACTAGCGGTTGATACGCAGTATTTT
CASSPGLAVDTQYF
>TRBD1|TRBJ1-3|TRBV6-5|NA
TGTGCCAGCAAACAGGGGGCCACCTCTGGAAACACCATATATTTT
CASKQGATSGNTIYF
>NA|TRBJ1-1|TRBV19|NA
TGTGCCAGTCTTGATCCGATGAACACTGAAGCTTTCTTT
CASLDPMNTEAFF
>NA|TRBJ1-5|TRBV7-9|NA
TGTGCCAGCAGCTTAGGAGGGGGTAATCAGCCCCAGCATTTT
CASSLGGGNQPQHF
>NA|TRBJ2-7|TRBV18|NA
TGTGCCAGCTCACGGGACTCGGGATACGAGCAGTACTTC
CASSRDSGYEQYF
>NA|TRBJ2-1|TRBV4-3|once
TGCGCCAGCAGCCAAGATGGTGGGGGAGCTAGGAATGAGCAGTTCTTC
CASSQDGGGARNEQFF
>NA|TRBJ1-5|TRBV9|NA
TGTGCCAGCAGCCAGACAGTTAGCAATCAGCCCCAGCATTTT
CASSQTVSNQPQHF
>NA|TRBJ2-3|TRBV19|NA
TGTGCCAGTAGCACGAGGGGCACAGATACGCAGTATTTT
CASSTRGTDTQYF
>NA|TRBJ2-1|TRBV5-1|NA
TGCGCCAGCAGCTGGGTGAATGAGCAGTTCTTC
CASSWVNEQFF
>TRBD1|TRBJ1-6|TRBV27|NA
TGTGCCAGCAGTTCCGGGACAGCCATCTCTTCACCCCTCCACTTT
CASSSGTAISSPLHF
>TRBD1|TRBJ1-4|TRBV28|NA
TGTGCCAGCAGTTTATCCCCAGGGGGCGAGAGTGGGTTGGGTGAAAAACTGTTTTTT
CASSLSPGGESGLGEKLFF
>NA|TRBJ1-4|TRBV6-5|NA
TGTGCCAGCAGACCTTCCCTAGGGGGTAATGAAAAACTGTTTTTT
CASRPSLGGNEKLFF
>NA|TRBJ1-6|TRBV5-1|NA
TGCGCCAGCAGCTCTAAACAGGGAGGTAAATCACCCCTCCACTTT
CASSSKQGGKSPLHF
>TRBD1|TRBJ1-4|TRBV30|NA
TGTGCCTGGAGACAGACAGGGTCTAATGAAAAACTGTTTTTT
CAWRQTGSNEKLFF